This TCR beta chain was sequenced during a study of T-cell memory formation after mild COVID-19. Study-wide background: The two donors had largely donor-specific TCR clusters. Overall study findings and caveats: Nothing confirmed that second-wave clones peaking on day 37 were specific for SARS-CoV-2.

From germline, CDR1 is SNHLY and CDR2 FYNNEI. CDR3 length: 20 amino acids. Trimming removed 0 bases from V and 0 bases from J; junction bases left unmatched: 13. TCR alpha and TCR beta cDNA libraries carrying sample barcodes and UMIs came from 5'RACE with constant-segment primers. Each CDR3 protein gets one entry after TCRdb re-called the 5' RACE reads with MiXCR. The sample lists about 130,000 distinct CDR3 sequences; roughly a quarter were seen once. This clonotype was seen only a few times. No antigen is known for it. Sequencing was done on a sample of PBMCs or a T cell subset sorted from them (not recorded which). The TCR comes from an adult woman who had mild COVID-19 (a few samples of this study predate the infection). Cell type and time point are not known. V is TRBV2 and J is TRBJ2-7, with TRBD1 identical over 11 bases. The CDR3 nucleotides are TGTGCCAGCAGTGAAGCGCTTTTGGTGGGACAGGGGGTCCGCTCCTACGAGCAGTACTTC. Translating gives CASSEALLVGQGVRSYEQYF.